The source of this TCR beta chain is a study of cytomegalovirus exposure and HLA in healthy donors. Study-level results: Across all donors, roughly uniform sequencing depth was an assumption of the presence/absence analyses.

This CDR3 region has 14 residues. Trimming took 6 bases from V and 0 from J, leaving 8 bases between them. Germline values: CDR1 KGHSH, CDR2 LQKENI. Of note for this clone: The antigen remains undetermined.

Researchers ran the PCR with 60 Vbeta and 13 Jbeta primers. The assay was immunoSEQ multiplex PCR, and TCRdb's table has in-frame clones only and misses some. In the table there are 110,000 to 150,000 clones, around 70% of which are singletons. The clonotype was recovered from a woman in her twenties or thirties in good health and CMV-seronegative. Sequencing used PBMCs. The rearrangement uses TRBV18 and TRBJ1-4; D is unclear. The CDR3 region has the DNA TGTGCCAGCTCCCCCATTGCAACTAATGAAAAACTGTTTTTT. The encoded protein is CASSPIATNEKLFF.